A selection of T cell receptor beta chains follows, all from one sample in a study of blood T cells in healthy people across ages. MiXCR, applied by TCRdb to the 5' RACE reads, yields one record per CDR3 protein. This table has 540,000 or so distinct CDR3 sequences, 40% to 50% appearing once. Source material: blood. The source of these receptors is a man older than 75 in good health. Both conserved end residues are part of each CDR3. Fields, in order: D gene, clone size, J gene, V gene, CDR3 DNA, CDR3 protein. The D gene is left open where the match is weak. The size field is filled for only some rows; it gives once, few, many or a size class.

TRBD2 - TRBJ2-3 TRBV7-2 TGTGCCAGCAGCATCCACAGCGGGGGGGATACGCAGTATTTT CASSIHSGGDTQYF
- many TRBJ2-7 TRBV4-2 TGTGCCAGCAGCCAATTCATTCGGGACGAGCAGTACTTC CASSQFIRDEQYF
TRBD2 - TRBJ2-1 TRBV29-1 TGCAGCGTAAAGCGGGAGGGGGAGCAGTTCTTC CSVKREGEQFF
- once TRBJ2-3 TRBV5-1 TGCGCCAGCAGCTTAGAGGGGGCGATACTAGCTAGCACAGATACGCAGTATTTT CASSLEGAILASTDTQYF
- - TRBJ1-5 TRBV27 TGTGCCAGCAGTTTATGGCAGGGCGATCAGCCCCAGCATTTT CASSLWQGDQPQHF
- few TRBJ1-2 TRBV20-1 TGCAGTGCTAGAGAGGGGGCGGGACGCCTACTTACTAACTATGGCTACACCTTC CSAREGAGRLLTNYGYTF
- many TRBJ2-7 TRBV10-3 TGTGCCATCAGTGATCAGGAGGGGCGCCACGAGCAGTACTTC CAISDQEGRHEQYF
- few TRBJ2-3 TRBV29-1 TGCAGCGTTGATAGTAGCGGCTACACAGATACGCAGTATTTT CSVDSSGYTDTQYF
- - TRBJ2-5 TRBV7-2 TGTGCCAGCAGCTTTAATCTGGTTTCGCATGAGCAGTACTTC CASSFNLVSHEQYF
- - TRBJ2-3 TRBV2 TGTGCCAGCAGTGAGGCTAGCGGCACAGATACGCAGTATTTT CASSEASGTDTQYF
- few TRBJ1-1 TRBV14 TGTGCCAGCAGCGGAACCATGAACACTGAAGCTTTCTTT CASSGTMNTEAFF
- - TRBJ1-4 TRBV4-2 TGTGCCAGCAGCACCTATGCAACTAATGAAAAACTGTTTTTT CASSTYATNEKLFF
- - TRBJ2-1 TRBV6-5 TGTGCCAACAGTTACTCGGCTAGTGGGGGGAACAATGAGCAGTTCTTC CANSYSASGGNNEQFF
TRBD1 - TRBJ2-7 TRBV6-6 TGTGCCAGCAGTCCGGACAGGGAGCACCACGAGCAGTACTTC CASSPDREHHEQYF
TRBD1 - TRBJ2-7 TRBV3-1 TGTGCCAGCAGCCAAATCCAGGGGGCCCAATACGAGCAGTACTTC CASSQIQGAQYEQYF
- - TRBJ2-7 TRBV9 TGTGCCAGCAGCGTAGGTGGGGGCTTGTCCTACGAGCAGTACTTC CASSVGGGLSYEQYF
- - TRBJ1-2 TRBV5-1 TGCGCCAGCAGCTTGGAAGGCAGGGTCTATGGCTACACCTTC CASSLEGRVYGYTF
TRBD2 many TRBJ2-3 TRBV18 TGTGCCAGCAGCCCTAGCGGGACAGATACGCAGTATTTT CASSPSGTDTQYF
TRBD1 - TRBJ2-5 TRBV20-1 TGCAGTGCTAGTGCAGAGACAGGGACAGAGACCCAGTACTTC CSASAETGTETQYF
TRBD1 - TRBJ2-2 TRBV29-1 TGCAGCGTCCAACAGGGGGTGCGTGTCGGGGAGCTGTTTTTT CSVQQGVRVGELFF
- - TRBJ1-6 TRBV6-5 TGTGCCAGCAGTTACTCGAGGCAGGGGTCACCCCTCCACTTT CASSYSRQGSPLHF
TRBD1 - TRBJ2-3 TRBV3-1 TGTGCCAGCAGCCAGCAGGGGGCGGGAGATACGCAGTATTTT CASSQQGAGDTQYF
- - TRBJ2-7 TRBV15 TGTGCCACCAGCAGACGACAGTTCTCCTACGAGCAGTACTTC CATSRRQFSYEQYF
- - TRBJ1-4 TRBV7-8 TGTGCCAGCAGCTCTAATACCTGGGTGACTAATGAAAAACTGTTTTTT CASSSNTWVTNEKLFF
TRBD1 - TRBJ1-2 TRBV28 TGTGCCAGCAGTTTATCGGACAGGGACTATGGCTACACCTTC CASSLSDRDYGYTF
TRBD1 - TRBJ1-1 TRBV7-2 TGTGCCAGCAGATACCAGGGGGGAGCCACTGAAGCTTTCTTT CASRYQGGATEAFF
- - TRBJ1-2 TRBV4-3 TGCGCCAGCAGCCAAGATATATCCGGACAGATCTATGGCTACACCTTC CASSQDISGQIYGYTF
- few TRBJ1-5 TRBV20-1 TGCAGTGCCGGGGACCCTAGGACTCAGCCCCAGCATTTT CSAGDPRTQPQHF
- - TRBJ1-1 TRBV5-1 TGCGCCAGCAGCTTGGTGTGGGCCTCGCAGGAGACTGAAGCTTTCTTT CASSLVWASQETEAFF
TRBD2 once TRBJ2-7 TRBV7-2 TGTGCCAGCAGTCCAACTAGCGTGAGCTCCTACGAGCAGTACTTC CASSPTSVSSYEQYF
- - TRBJ1-1 TRBV20-1 TGCAGTGCTTCCCAGACGGCTGAAGCTTTCTTT CSASQTAEAFF
TRBD2 few TRBJ2-5 TRBV27 TGTGCCAGCAGTTTCAGCCGGGGGGGACAAGAGACCCAGTACTTC CASSFSRGGQETQYF
TRBD2 - TRBJ2-5 TRBV10-3 TGTGCCATCAGTGAGTCGAGCGGGAGGGCCTCGGAGACCCAGTACTTC CAISESSGRASETQYF
- - TRBJ2-1 TRBV7-6 TGTGCCAGCAGCCGGAGGGAGACGGGGAATGAGCAGTTCTTC CASSRRETGNEQFF
TRBD1 - TRBJ2-5 TRBV12-3/TRBV12-4 TGTGCCAGCAGTTTTCGGTTGAGATCGCCGGGACAGGGGTACCAAGAGACCCAGTACTTC CASSFRLRSPGQGYQETQYF
TRBD2 - TRBJ2-3 TRBV20-1 TGCAGTGCCTGTACTAGCGGGAAGAGCACAGATACGCAGTATTTT CSACTSGKSTDTQYF
TRBD1 - TRBJ2-2 TRBV4-3 TGCGCCAGCAGCCAAAGACAGGGAGTTACCAACACCGGGGAGCTGTTTTTT CASSQRQGVTNTGELFF
- - TRBJ1-6 TRBV27 TGTGCCAGCAGCCTAATGACTGGGAGCTCCTATAATTCACCCCTCCACTTT CASSLMTGSSYNSPLHF
- many TRBJ2-3 TRBV6-6 TGTGCCAGCAGTTTCTCCCTCAGCCCTAGCACAGATACGCAGTATTTT CASSFSLSPSTDTQYF
TRBD1 - TRBJ2-7 TRBV30 TGTGCCTGGAGTGGGACAGGGGAGTACGAGCAGTACTTC CAWSGTGEYEQYF
TRBD1 few TRBJ1-6 TRBV7-2 TGTGCCAGCAGCCCGGGACAGACCTATAATTCACCCCTCCACTTT CASSPGQTYNSPLHF